These T cell receptor beta chains were read from a single sample in a study of blood T cell repertoires in COVID-19. The protocol was immunoSEQ multiplex PCR, while the TCRdb copy is restricted to in-frame clones and leaves out a portion. The data hold approximately 90,000 clones, with less than 90% observed a single time. The source material was peripheral blood. Every receptor here comes from a man between 60 and 75 years old with acute or convalescent COVID-19. Both conserved end residues are part of each CDR3. The order of the fields is CDR3 protein, J gene, V gene, clone size. The listing skips clone size in some rows; elsewhere it reads once, few, many or a size class.

CDR3 protein: CASSPGGEQFF; J gene: TRBJ2-1; V gene: TRBV7-8; clone size: .
CDR3 protein: CASSQTDRADYGYTF; J gene: TRBJ1-2; V gene: TRBV4-1; clone size: .
CDR3 protein: CATTYNLQGSPLHF; J gene: TRBJ1-6; V gene: TRBV10-3; clone size: .
CDR3 protein: CSVARGPEAFF; J gene: TRBJ1-1; V gene: TRBV29-1; clone size: .
CDR3 protein: CASSSNTEAFF; J gene: TRBJ1-1; V gene: TRBV7-2; clone size: once
CDR3 protein: CASSSLNEQFF; J gene: TRBJ2-1; V gene: TRBV5-4; clone size: .
CDR3 protein: CASSLERDSYEQYF; J gene: TRBJ2-7; V gene: TRBV13; clone size: .
CDR3 protein: CATSRGTSGATGELFF; J gene: TRBJ2-2; V gene: TRBV15; clone size: .
CDR3 protein: CASSLGQGNTEAFF; J gene: TRBJ1-1; V gene: TRBV7-9; clone size: .
CDR3 protein: CASSPDSSNQPQHF; J gene: TRBJ1-5; V gene: TRBV14; clone size: once
CDR3 protein: CASSQGLNTEAFF; J gene: TRBJ1-1; V gene: TRBV6-5; clone size: .
CDR3 protein: CAWSQGQGYGGYTF; J gene: TRBJ1-2; V gene: TRBV30; clone size: .
CDR3 protein: CASRDRAHYEQYF; J gene: TRBJ2-7; V gene: TRBV27; clone size: .
CDR3 protein: CASSSGQPNTEAFF; J gene: TRBJ1-1; V gene: TRBV5-1; clone size: .
CDR3 protein: CASSLSYYEQYF; J gene: TRBJ2-7; V gene: TRBV7-9; clone size: .
CDR3 protein: CASSSFLRAFF; J gene: TRBJ1-1; V gene: TRBV28; clone size: .
CDR3 protein: CASSFWDRAAFF; J gene: TRBJ1-1; V gene: TRBV12-3/TRBV12-4; clone size: .
CDR3 protein: CASSLVAVNTIYF; J gene: TRBJ1-3; V gene: TRBV7-9; clone size: .
CDR3 protein: CASSQGRFLTGTGERGEQFF; J gene: TRBJ2-1; V gene: TRBV14; clone size: .
CDR3 protein: CASSLEASGFLGQFF; J gene: TRBJ2-1; V gene: TRBV5-6; clone size: .
CDR3 protein: CASGLAPGQGIVTDTQYF; J gene: TRBJ2-3; V gene: TRBV12-5; clone size: .
CDR3 protein: CASGTATSFYNEQFF; J gene: TRBJ2-1; V gene: TRBV21-1; clone size: .
CDR3 protein: CAWRQGRNTEAFF; J gene: TRBJ1-1; V gene: TRBV30; clone size: .
CDR3 protein: CASSTGQGAGEPQHF; J gene: TRBJ1-5; V gene: TRBV5-6; clone size: .
CDR3 protein: CASTPRGQKQTSGRTLRYEQYF; J gene: TRBJ2-7; V gene: TRBV21-1; clone size: .
CDR3 protein: CASSKSQYGYTF; J gene: TRBJ1-2; V gene: TRBV19; clone size: .
CDR3 protein: CASMPTGGGTDTQYF; J gene: TRBJ2-3; V gene: TRBV7-2; clone size: .
CDR3 protein: CASKDRANSNQPQHF; J gene: TRBJ1-5; V gene: TRBV19; clone size: .
CDR3 protein: CASSAGLDYNEQFF; J gene: TRBJ2-1; V gene: TRBV5-4; clone size: few
CDR3 protein: CSARGRKNNEQFF; J gene: TRBJ2-1; V gene: TRBV20-1; clone size: few
CDR3 protein: CAWRRDSQSEQFF; J gene: TRBJ2-1; V gene: TRBV30; clone size: once
CDR3 protein: CASSQVGGGAYNSPLHF; J gene: TRBJ1-6; V gene: TRBV4-1; clone size: .
CDR3 protein: CASSLGGPGELFF; J gene: TRBJ2-2; V gene: TRBV13; clone size: .
CDR3 protein: CASSMVASGYNEQFF; J gene: TRBJ2-1; V gene: TRBV19; clone size: .
CDR3 protein: CASSQEARGTNEKLFF; J gene: TRBJ1-4; V gene: TRBV4-3; clone size: few
CDR3 protein: CASSRVAGSDTQYF; J gene: TRBJ2-3; V gene: TRBV4-3; clone size: .
CDR3 protein: CASSVVTGANTGELFF; J gene: TRBJ2-2; V gene: TRBV9; clone size: .
CDR3 protein: CAIAGTGAATEAFF; J gene: TRBJ1-1; V gene: TRBV6-5; clone size: few
CDR3 protein: CASSLVSNYGYTF; J gene: TRBJ1-2; V gene: TRBV7-2; clone size: .
CDR3 protein: CASSLVVMWEAKNIQYF; J gene: TRBJ2-4; V gene: TRBV7-7; clone size: .
CDR3 protein: CASSVSGSSTDTQYF; J gene: TRBJ2-3; V gene: TRBV7-7; clone size: .
CDR3 protein: CASSPGGENTEAFF; J gene: TRBJ1-1; V gene: TRBV27; clone size: .
CDR3 protein: CATHVGGDINTGELFF; J gene: TRBJ2-2; V gene: TRBV5-1; clone size: once
CDR3 protein: CASSLGQGYTGELFF; J gene: TRBJ2-2; V gene: TRBV5-4; clone size: .
CDR3 protein: CASSLTGQGNYGYTF; J gene: TRBJ1-2; V gene: TRBV27; clone size: .
CDR3 protein: CASSAGQGGKTQYF; J gene: TRBJ2-5; V gene: TRBV7-2; clone size: .
CDR3 protein: CASSLAGLAGAGNTGELFF; J gene: TRBJ2-2; V gene: TRBV5-1; clone size: .
CDR3 protein: CASSRSGTGGSNQPQHF; J gene: TRBJ1-5; V gene: TRBV6-6; clone size: .
CDR3 protein: CAISAGQGPTDTQYF; J gene: TRBJ2-3; V gene: TRBV10-3; clone size: .
CDR3 protein: CASRGTSEIYGYTF; J gene: TRBJ1-2; V gene: TRBV5-4; clone size: .
CDR3 protein: CASSLSGSSYEQYF; J gene: TRBJ2-7; V gene: TRBV2; clone size: .
CDR3 protein: CASSGSTGAVTEAFF; J gene: TRBJ1-1; V gene: TRBV5-6; clone size: .
CDR3 protein: CASSLYGLADNEQFF; J gene: TRBJ2-1; V gene: TRBV5-6; clone size: once
CDR3 protein: CASMNRGFSYEQYF; J gene: TRBJ2-7; V gene: TRBV6-5; clone size: once
CDR3 protein: CAWSVHEGRGGQPQHF; J gene: TRBJ1-5; V gene: TRBV30; clone size: .
CDR3 protein: CASQGRVSTDTQYF; J gene: TRBJ2-3; V gene: TRBV9; clone size: .
CDR3 protein: CASGGSGMVGEGADTQYF; J gene: TRBJ2-3; V gene: TRBV13; clone size: once